This TCR beta chain was found in a study of blood T cell repertoires in COVID-19. Study in general: Nucleic acid was either cDNA or gDNA, and it came from T cells, B-cell-depleted T cells, or PBMCs.

Original processing methods: The assay estimated nucleated cells by amplifying reference gene primers. Produced via immunoSEQ multiplex PCR; TCRdb's table is partial and in-frame only. For V, J and clone size, that table is used; D and trimming come from the DNA. The repertoire holds about 270,000 clones, over 70% seen once, with about 5.7% in the top ten. Germline loops: CDR1 SNHLY, CDR2 FYNNEI. Trimming removed 2 bases at V and 1 base at J, with 7 bases between. The CDR3 runs to 14 residues. The chain joins TRBV2 to TRBJ2-3; D is possibly TRBD2 (6 bases). Sequencing was carried out using peripheral blood. The receptor was isolated from a man older than 75 with acute or convalescent COVID-19. In DNA form, the CDR3 reads TGTGCCAGCAGTGAATTAGCGGGCACAGATACGCAGTATTTT. Its translation is CASSELAGTDTQYF.